These T cell receptor beta chains were read from a single sample in a study of cytomegalovirus exposure and HLA in healthy donors. Data came from immunoSEQ multiplex PCR; TCRdb stores just in-frame clones and leaves some out. This sample yields hundreds of thousands of clones, of which around 90% are seen a single time; roughly 2.1% belongs to the top ten. Sequenced material: PBMCs. These receptor sequences come from a woman aged 18-35 years in good health and CMV-seronegative. Both conserved end residues are trimmed from each CDR3. Size tells how often a clone was seen (once, few, many) or the class of an expanded clone, and some rows leave it out.

V	J	size	CDR3
TRBV6-5	TRBJ2-2	.	ASIWALTGELF
TRBV7-3	TRBJ2-1	.	ASSPLAGASYNEQF
TRBV5-3	TRBJ1-2	.	ARSFATVSNYGYT
TRBV9	TRBJ2-7	.	ASSVRLHDEQY
TRBV11-2	TRBJ1-2	.	ASSLGRAYGYT
TRBV5-1	TRBJ1-1	.	ASSLNRGSNTEAF
TRBV27	TRBJ2-7	.	ASSFQGQGTYEQY
TRBV13	TRBJ2-7	.	ASSPTGADYEQY
TRBV18	TRBJ1-4	.	ASSRGIATNEKLF
TRBV20-1	TRBJ1-1	.	SAPDRGRAF
TRBV9	TRBJ2-3	.	ASSAGGSSTDTQY
TRBV11-2	TRBJ2-7	.	ASSSSGTGSYEQY
TRBV20-1	TRBJ1-1	.	SANSSSEAF
TRBV27	TRBJ1-2	.	ASSLKFGGPGGYT
TRBV5-1	TRBJ2-5	.	ASSLGSSGGVQTQY
TRBV27	TRBJ1-2	once	ASSLTRSYGYT
TRBV5-1	TRBJ2-5	.	ASSPSGGHQETQY
TRBV29-1	TRBJ1-2	.	SVEETGDRGRNYGYT
TRBV4-2	TRBJ2-2	.	ASSQSPPTNLVGELF
TRBV5-1	TRBJ1-1	.	ASSLTEYTEAF
TRBV21-1	TRBJ2-1	.	ASSNRTDRTGLNEQF
TRBV9	TRBJ2-6	.	ASSVRLGTGISGANVLT
TRBV11-2	TRBJ2-1	.	ASSPMGGQRFGAEQF
TRBV19	TRBJ1-6	.	ASSIEGQAASYNSPLH
TRBV5-1	TRBJ2-7	.	ASSPRGPSTNEQY
TRBV29-1	TRBJ2-3	.	SVEGPTATDTQY
TRBV9	TRBJ2-3	.	ASSVVGGSDTQY
TRBV11-3	TRBJ2-7	.	ASSLGGPGYEQY
TRBV7-7	TRBJ2-2	.	ASSLVGGRELF
TRBV5-6	TRBJ1-3	.	ASSFGTSIVNTIY
TRBV2	TRBJ2-5	.	ASSGGLAGRETQY
TRBV6-5	TRBJ1-2	.	ASSYGGSSNYGYT
TRBV14	TRBJ2-7	.	ASSLSIRGYEQY
TRBV7-9	TRBJ1-1	.	SSSLASWGLGAF
TRBV6-5	TRBJ2-7	.	ASSYRPLAREQY
TRBV29-1	TRBJ2-6	.	SVEETGRYSGANVLT
TRBV5-4	TRBJ1-3	.	ASSPGQGTVPTTIY
TRBV9	TRBJ2-5	.	ASSPRGTTEETQY
TRBV4-1	TRBJ2-3	.	ASSLTGASGGLSTDTQY
TRBV15	TRBJ2-1	.	ATSSQGLNRGGNEQF
TRBV19	TRBJ2-5	.	ASARDPGRQETQY
TRBV20-1	TRBJ1-1	few	SARRGEAF
TRBV5-1	TRBJ2-3	.	ASSPADYLRTDTQY
TRBV14	TRBJ1-2	.	ASSHRTDRPQTNYGYT
TRBV4-1	TRBJ1-5	.	ASSQVRAGVTGVYQPQH
TRBV4-1	TRBJ2-1	.	ASSRPQGESRNEQF
TRBV2	TRBJ2-2	.	ASSGWQGASEIAGELF
TRBV2	TRBJ1-3	.	ASIRDSGNTIY
TRBV13	TRBJ2-1	.	ASSPRDRGDFEQF
TRBV19	TRBJ1-2	.	ASSIKLYGYT
TRBV11-2	TRBJ2-5	.	ASSLEKRGETQY
TRBV10-3	TRBJ1-2	.	AISVSIASRDYGYT
TRBV6-5	TRBJ1-1	.	ASSSRLPNTEAF
TRBV4-2	TRBJ2-1	.	ASSQSAVSNEQF
TRBV5-6	TRBJ1-6	.	ASSLTAEQASSYNSPLH